Following are 28 T cell receptor beta chains from one sample sequenced in a study of glioma-infiltrating T cells. TCR alpha and beta CDR3 regions were amplified from RNA using iRepertoire nested multiplex PCR. TCRdb reprocessed the multiplex PCR reads with MiXCR, giving one entry per CDR3 protein. Of around 99,000 distinct CDR3 sequences listed, 20% to 30% are singletons. Sample: glioma tissue, nonneoplastic brain tissue, or PBMCs (not recorded which). The receptors originated from a human donor with low-grade glioma or glioblastoma, undergoing nonglioma brain surgery, or in good health (not recorded which).

This clonotype was observed many times. V and J are TRBV6-2 or TRBV6-3 and TRBJ2-5, with TRBD1 matching over 8 bases. This CDR3 is built from 14 residues. The germline gives CDR1 MNHEY, CDR2 SVGEGT. Trimming took 3 bases from V and 2 from J; bases not matched to a gene: 2. In DNA, the CDR3 is TGTGCCAGCAGTTATGGGACAGGACAAGAGACCCAGTACTTC. Translating it yields CASSYGTGQETQYF.

This clonotype was detected many times. This chain connects TRBV6-1 to TRBJ2-7; 7 bases align to TRBD2. CDR1 is MNHNS and CDR2 is SASEGT in the germline V gene. The J segment lost 5 bases and the V segment lost 5 bases, leaving 6 bases of the junction unmatched. The CDR3 totals 13 residues. The CDR3 reads CASSRGRNDEQYF. DNA for the CDR3: TGTGCCAGCAGTCGCGGGAGAAACGACGAGCAGTACTTC.

This clonotype occurred many times. The chain joins TRBV6-1 to TRBJ1-2; 12 nucleotides agree with TRBD1. CDR3 length: 17 residues. Trimming removed 5 bases from V and 4 bases from J; junction bases left unmatched: 11. Germline loops: CDR1 MNHNS, CDR2 SASEGT. CDR3 DNA: TGTGCCAGCAGTTACCTGGGGACAGGGGGCGGAGGCTATGGCTACACCTTC. Encoded protein: CASSYLGTGGGGYGYTF.

In regard to this clonotype: A much bigger clone sits one base away, suggesting this may be a read error. The chain has TRBV7-2 and TRBJ2-7, with 15 bases lining up with TRBD2. Germline trimming cut 5 bases from V and 8 bases from J; bases unmatched to any gene: 7. This CDR3 region has 15 residues. Germline V gene data show CDR1 as SGHTA and CDR2 as FQGNSA. CDR3 amino acids: CASSIGTSGRFKQYF. DNA for the CDR3: TGTGCCAGCAGCATCGGGACTAGCGGGAGGTTCAAGCAGTACTTC.

This clonotype has a count of ten or more. The chain combines TRBV29-1 with TRBJ1-1; TRBD1 agrees at 8 bases. Losses at the gene ends were 7 bases for V and 0 bases for J; bases not matched to a gene: 19. The CDR3 has 18 amino acids. Germline CDR1 is SQVTM and CDR2 is ANQGSEA. The CDR3 spells CSATPRQGTGWMNTEAFF. CDR3 bases: TGCAGCGCCACCCCCCGACAGGGGACGGGGTGGATGAACACTGAAGCTTTCTTT.

This clonotype has a count of ten or more. This sequence joins TRBV12-3 or TRBV12-4 and TRBJ1-4; 7 positions match TRBD1. Trimming removed 1 base from V and 8 bases from J; junction bases left unmatched: 4. CDR3 size: 14 residues. The CDR3 reads CASSLGQGNEKLFF. The CDR3 DNA reads TGTGCCAGCAGTTTAGGACAGGGCAACGAAAAACTGTTTTTT.

On this clonotype itself: A junction end diverges from the germline sequence, so it may reflect a read error. This chain joins TRBV2 and TRBJ2-3, with D possibly matching TRBD1 (6 bases). This CDR3 is built from 13 residues. Per the germline V gene, CDR1 is SNHLY and CDR2 is FYNNEI. CDR3 coding DNA: TGCGCCAGCAGTCGGGGACCCAGGGGTACGCAGTATTTT. This translates into CASSRGPRGTQYF.

The table lists this clonotype with many counts. The rearrangement joins TRBV6-6 to TRBJ2-7; D gene unclear. CDR1 is MNHNY, CDR2 SVGAGI, per germline (reference sequence). CDR3 length: 13 amino acids. V was cut by 2 bases and J by 4 bases, with 9 bases left in between. The DNA for the CDR3 is TGTGCCAGCAGTTACGACGGTTCATACGAGCAGTACTTC. As protein: CASSYDGSYEQYF.

For this clonotype: It may be a read error: a sequence one base away is much more abundant. The V call is TRBV15, the J call TRBJ2-1, with TRBD2 as a possible D gene (6 bases). This CDR3 region has 17 residues. CDR1 is LNHNV, CDR2 YYDKDF, per germline (reference sequence). CDR3 sequence reads: CATSRRRYGLASYERFF. In DNA form, the CDR3 reads TGTGCCACCAGCAGAAGACGGTACGGGCTAGCGTCTTATGAGCGGTTCTTC.

The rearrangement joins TRBV4-2 to TRBJ2-7; D is ambiguous. The CDR3 loop spans 16 amino acids. Trimming removed 3 bases at V and 3 bases at J, with 18 bases between. Germline V gene sequence: CDR1 LGHNA, CDR2 YNFKEQ. This CDR3 reads CASSHLGPSHGYEQYF. The CDR3 DNA reads TGTGCCAGCAGCCATCTAGGTCCATCCCATGGCTACGAGCAGTACTTC.

This clonotype was seen a handful of times. The J gene is TRBJ2-3, the V gene TRBV12-3 or TRBV12-4; a weak D match, TRBD1 (6 bases). This CDR3 contains 16 residues. Deletions cut 2 bases from V and 0 bases from J, with 12 bases between. CDR3 protein: CASSLPGTLSTDTQYF. CDR3 DNA: TGTGCCAGCAGTTTACCAGGGACACTCAGCACAGATACGCAGTATTTT.

To note about this clonotype: Given a much more abundant clone one base away, this may be a read error. V usage is TRBV29-1 and J usage is TRBJ2-1; D is uncertain. Trimming took 1 base from V and 7 from J, leaving 8 bases between them. CDR3 size: 12 residues. Germline loops: CDR1 SQVTM, CDR2 ANQGSEA. The CDR3 spells CSVEGQFNEQFF. CDR3 DNA sequence: TGCAGCGTTGAAGGTCAATTTAATGAGCAGTTCTTC.

At least ten counts were recorded for this clonotype. This sequence joins TRBV15 and TRBJ1-1; 7 bases match TRBD1. With 6 bases clipped from V and 1 base from J, the junction kept 2 bases outside the gene matches. Germline V lookup: CDR1 LNHNV, CDR2 YYDKDF (reference sequence). The CDR3 consists of 13 residues. The CDR3 is CATRGQWNTEAFF. In nucleotides, the CDR3 is TGTGCCACCAGGGGACAGTGGAACACTGAAGCTTTCTTT.

Ten or more counts support this clonotype. The chain has TRBV6-1 and TRBJ1-6; D remains ambiguous. CDR3 length: 15 residues. V shed 4 bases and J shed 5 bases, with 12 bases lying between them. Germline V lookup: CDR1 MNHNS, CDR2 SASEGT. CDR3 sequence: CASSVIRPDNSPLHF. CDR3 coding DNA: TGTGCCAGCAGTGTAATTCGACCGGATAATTCACCCCTCCACTTT.

CDR3 coding DNA: TGCAGCGTTGAAGACGGAGTAGCGGGAGAGACCCAGTACTTC. Protein product: CSVEDGVAGETQYF. J is TRBJ2-5 and V is TRBV29-1, with 7 positions matching TRBD2. Germline V gene lookup returns CDR1 SQVTM and CDR2 ANQGSEA. V dropped 0 bases and J dropped 4; count of bases not matched to a gene: 5. The length of the CDR3 is 14 residues.

Comments on this clonotype: A read error may be the cause here, since a much bigger clone is one base away. The CDR3 sequence is CASGWDRGQETQYF. In DNA, the CDR3 is TGTGCCAGCGGCTGGGACAGGGGACAAGAGACCCAGTACTTC. This sequence joins TRBV7-9 and TRBJ2-5, with 10 bases aligning to TRBD1. The V segment lost 8 bases and the J segment 2 bases; nucleotides outside the gene matches: 5. The CDR3 spans 14 residues. Germline CDR1 is SEHNR and CDR2 is FQNEAQ (reference sequence).

This chain connects TRBV11-2 to TRBJ2-2; unclear D gene. The CDR3 runs to 15 residues. Germline V lookup: CDR1 SGHAT, CDR2 FQNNGV. V was pared by 2 bases and J by 1 base, with 8 bases between. The CDR3 sequence is CASSLRAGNTGELFF. The CDR3 DNA reads as TGTGCCAGCAGCTTAAGGGCAGGGAACACCGGGGAGCTGTTTTTT.

This clonotype was counted many times. The chain is built from TRBV2 and TRBJ2-1; D unresolved. Germline V gives CDR1 SNHLY, CDR2 FYNNEI. V was cut by 2 bases and J by 8 bases, with 7 bases left in between. The CDR3 spans 12 residues. CDR3: CASSEYGYEQFF. Here the CDR3 DNA reads TGTGCCAGCAGTGAATATGGGTATGAGCAGTTCTTC.

As for this clonotype: The junction shows a germline mismatch at one end, possibly a read error. The chain couples TRBV7-2 to TRBJ2-1, with 11 bases identical to TRBD2. CDR1 is SGHTA, CDR2 FQGNSA, per germline. The CDR3 runs to 17 residues. Here the CDR3 DNA reads TGTGCCAGCAGCTTAGGTAGCGGGAGGGCCTCCTACAATGACCAGCTCTTC. Protein sequence: CASSLGSGRASYNDQLF. The full variable domain, with the rest looked up from reference TRBV7-2 and TRBJ2-1, is GAGVSQSPSNKVTEKGKDVELRCDPISGHTALYWYRQSLGQGLEFLIYFQGNSAPDKSGLPSDRFSAERTGGSVSTLTIQRTQQEDSAVYLCASSLGSGRASYNDQLFGPGTRLTVL.

The chain is built from TRBV4-1 and TRBJ2-3, with D possibly being TRBD1 (6 bases). CDR3 length equals 13 residues. Germline CDR1 and CDR2: MGHRA and YSYEKL. Deletions cut 6 bases from V and 0 bases from J, with 7 bases between. The CDR3 protein is CASRQGSTDTQYF. The CDR3 coding sequence is TGCGCCAGCAGACAGGGTAGCACAGATACGCAGTATTTT.

This clonotype was recorded many times. The chain joins TRBV20-1 to TRBJ1-4; D is ambiguous. From germline, CDR1 is DFQATT and CDR2 SNEGSKA (reference sequence). Trimming removed 6 bases at V and 4 bases at J, with 12 bases between. The CDR3 totals 13 residues. CDR3 amino acids: CSARTHINEKLFF. The CDR3 coding sequence is TGCAGTGCAAGGACGCATATTAATGAAAAACTGTTTTTT.

This clonotype came up many times. The rearrangement links TRBV13 to TRBJ1-1, with D perhaps matching TRBD1 (5 bases). The CDR3 covers 14 residues. CDR1 is PRHDT, CDR2 FYEKMQ, per germline (reference sequence). The V and J ends lost 4 bases and 7 bases respectively, with 16 bases between them. This chain's CDR3 is CASSWDGYPFEAFF. In DNA, the CDR3 is TGTGCCAGCAGCTGGGACGGATACCCCTTTGAAGCTTTCTTT.

The sample holds many counts of this clonotype. The CDR3 region is CASRPQENQPQHF. The CDR3 DNA reads as TGTGCCAGCAGACCACAGGAGAATCAGCCCCAGCATTTT. The chain links TRBV12-3 or TRBV12-4 to TRBJ1-5, with D possibly being TRBD1 (5 bases). CDR3 length: 13 residues. Trimming took 6 bases from V and 4 from J, leaving 10 bases between them.

This rearrangement joins TRBV12-3 or TRBV12-4 to TRBJ2-7, with D perhaps being TRBD1 or TRBD2 (6 bases each). This CDR3 region has 15 residues. Trimming pared 7 bases from V and 4 bases from J, leaving 20 bases between. The CDR3 DNA reads TGTGCCAGCAAGGTCCCGGGGGCAGGGAGATACGAGCAGTACTTC. Its protein is CASKVPGAGRYEQYF.

Comments on this clonotype: A much larger clone sits a single nucleotide away, making a read error possible. This chain links TRBV7-2 with TRBJ2-7; 9 bases align to TRBD2. In germline, CDR1 is SGHTA, CDR2 FQGNSA. The CDR3 spans 16 residues. The CDR3 DNA follows: TGTGCCAGCAGCTCCACGCGGGGGGGCAGCTCCTACGAGAAGTACTTC. Translated, it gives CASSSTRGGSSYEKYF.

This clonotype was observed a handful of times. The chain employs TRBV9 and TRBJ1-1; D not resolved. Germline CDR1 and CDR2: SGDLS and YYNGEE. The germline V and J ends were trimmed by 4 bases and 5 bases, with 12 bases remaining between them. CDR3 length equals 13 residues. CDR3 in DNA: TGTGCCAGCAGCCCTGGGGAGTGGACTGAAGCTTTCTTT. This encodes CASSPGEWTEAFF.

This chain joins TRBV6-1 and TRBJ2-7; unclear D gene. Germline V CDR1 and CDR2: MNHNS, SASEGT. The CDR3 extends over 16 amino acids. The V end lost 5 bases, the J end lost 0 bases, and 17 bases lay between the germline ends. DNA of the CDR3: TGTGCCAGCAGTTCATTCTTGGACGAGCACTCCTACGAGCAGTACTTC. It yields the protein CASSSFLDEHSYEQYF.

This clonotype was detected ten times or more. The chain links TRBV4-1 to TRBJ1-2, with D perhaps TRBD1 (6 bases). The germline gives CDR1 MGHRA, CDR2 YSYEKL. The CDR3 totals 16 residues. V was pared by 1 base and J by 6 bases, with 18 bases between. The CDR3 DNA sequence: TGCGCCAGCAGCCAAGCTGACAAAGGCGGGGGGCATGGCTACACCTTC. This encodes CASSQADKGGGHGYTF.